A single sample is the source of the 21 T cell receptor beta chains below, sequenced in a study of blood T cell repertoires in COVID-19. Repertoires were generated with immunoSEQ multiplex PCR, while TCRdb's copy carries only in-frame clones and drops some. The table has roughly 230,000 clones, 80% to 85% seen once. The sample taken for sequencing was peripheral blood. The receptor set was obtained from a man aged 50 or older with active or convalescent COVID-19.

This clone was found once. The rearrangement links TRBV6-1 to TRBJ2-1; 10 bases are a match to TRBD2. The germline gives CDR1 MNHNS, CDR2 SASEGT. CDR3 length equals 16 residues. With 2 bases clipped from V and 2 bases from J, the junction kept 3 bases outside the gene matches. The CDR3 sequence is CASSELAGVPYNEQFF. The CDR3 DNA reads TGTGCCAGCAGTGAACTAGCGGGGGTCCCCTACAATGAGCAGTTCTTC.

The rearrangement links TRBV5-4 to TRBJ2-7, with TRBD2 identical over 10 bases. The CDR3 runs to 16 residues. V trimming: 6 bases; J trimming: 0 bases; junction bases outside the gene matches: 9. CDR1 and CDR2 (germline): SGHNT, YYREEE (reference sequence). CDR3 region: CASTAGGPTFSYEQYF. The CDR3 nucleotides are TGTGCCAGCACAGCGGGGGGGCCGACTTTCTCCTACGAGCAGTACTTC.

This sequence joins TRBV29-1 and TRBJ1-1; TRBD1 agrees at 10 bases. The CDR3 length is 13 residues. The V gene's germline CDR1 is SQVTM and CDR2 ANQGSEA. Trimming cost V 7 bases and J 4 bases; bases outside gene matches: 6. The CDR3 spells CSGDRGQGTEAFF. DNA of the CDR3: TGCAGCGGAGACAGGGGGCAGGGCACTGAAGCTTTCTTT.

J is TRBJ2-2 and V is TRBV9; the D gene is possibly TRBD1 (6 bases). The CDR3 runs 15 residues. V lost 3 bases and J 4 bases, leaving 13 bases between the germline ends. Germline V gives CDR1 SGDLS, CDR2 YYNGEE. As DNA, the CDR3 is TGTGCCAGCAGCGGAGGGGGATATAGCACCGGGGAGCTGTTTTTT. Amino acids: CASSGGGYSTGELFF.

This sequence joins TRBV6-5 and TRBJ2-5, with D uncertain. Germline loops: CDR1 MNHEY, CDR2 SVGAGI. Trimming cost V 7 bases and J 2 bases, with 14 bases left between them. CDR3 length equals 14 residues. The DNA for the CDR3 is TGTGCCAGCACCCTTGGCATCGCACAAGAGACCCAGTACTTC. Translation gives CASTLGIAQETQYF.

The chain uses TRBV5-4 and TRBJ2-3; D perhaps matches TRBD2 (7 bases). The germline V gene encodes CDR1 SGHNT and CDR2 YYREEE (reference sequence). V gave up 0 bases and J gave up 4 bases, with 9 bases separating them. The CDR3 covers 14 residues. CDR3 sequence reads: CASSLEGGSDTQYF. Here the CDR3 DNA reads TGTGCCAGCAGCTTGGAGGGGGGGTCAGATACGCAGTATTTT.

The chain links TRBV4-2 to TRBJ1-1, with a tentative D call TRBD1 (6 bases). Deletions cut 1 base from V and 3 bases from J, with 15 bases between. The germline V gene encodes CDR1 LGHNA and CDR2 YNFKEQ. The CDR3 extends over 16 amino acids. CDR3 nucleotide sequence: TGTGCCAGCAGCCAAGTCCAGGGGATAAGGGACACTGAAGCTTTCTTT. Its translation is CASSQVQGIRDTEAFF.

V gene TRBV7-3 combines with J gene TRBJ1-2; 7 bases are a match to TRBD1. In germline, CDR1 is SGHTA, CDR2 FQGTGA. CDR3 length: 15 residues. V gave up 0 bases and J gave up 4 bases; unmatched junction bases: 5. In nucleotides, the CDR3 is TGTGCCAGCAGCTTAACGGCGGACAGGTCCTATGGCTACACCTTC. Its translation is CASSLTADRSYGYTF.

This chain links TRBV4-3 with TRBJ1-2, with D possibly TRBD1 on 6 matching bases. Trimming removed 0 bases at V and 7 bases at J, with 12 bases between. From germline, CDR1 is LGHNA and CDR2 YSLEER. CDR3 length: 14 amino acids. This chain's CDR3 is CASSQEVRGSGYTF. CDR3 nucleotide sequence: TGCGCCAGCAGCCAAGAAGTCAGGGGTAGTGGCTACACCTTC.

The genes are TRBV25-1 and TRBJ2-3; 11 positions agree with TRBD2. The CDR3 length is 15 residues. The junction had 4 bases not matched to a gene; V was cut back by 3 bases and J by 5 bases. Per germline, CDR1 MGHDK and CDR2 SYGVNS. The CDR3 nucleotides read TGTGCCAGCAGTGAGGTAGCGGGGGGGATAGATACGCAGTATTTT. Translated, it gives CASSEVAGGIDTQYF.

This chain links TRBV27 with TRBJ2-3; D is possibly TRBD1 (6 bases). CDR1 and CDR2 (germline): MNHEY, SMNVEV (reference sequence). V shed 6 bases and J shed 8 bases, with 15 bases lying between them. CDR3 length: 13 residues. The CDR3: CASRGTTLGTQYF. CDR3 bases: TGTGCCAGCAGAGGGACAACTCTCGGTACGCAGTATTTT.

This chain joins TRBV30 and TRBJ1-2; D may be TRBD1 (6 bases). Germline CDR1 is GTSNPN and CDR2 is SVGIG (reference sequence). The V and J ends lost 0 bases and 5 bases respectively, with 16 bases between them. This CDR3 region has 15 residues. The CDR3 here is CAWSVGRGTGYGYTF. The CDR3 DNA follows: TGTGCCTGGAGTGTAGGGAGGGGCACAGGGTATGGCTACACCTTC.

The chain joins TRBV5-4 to TRBJ1-2; D is possibly TRBD1 (5 bases). The CDR3 runs to 15 residues. CDR1 and CDR2 from the germline V gene are SGHNT and YYREEE (reference sequence). V was pared by 3 bases and J by 2 bases, with 14 bases between. CDR3 nucleotides: TGTGCCAGCAGCTGGGCAGGGAATTCAAACTATGGCTACACCTTC. Encoded protein: CASSWAGNSNYGYTF.

The gene calls are TRBV28 and TRBJ2-7, with 13 bases matching TRBD2. Germline V CDR1 and CDR2: MDHEN, SYDVKM. Trimming took 6 bases from V and 6 from J; bases not matched to a gene: 11. CDR3 length equals 16 residues. The CDR3 loop reads CASSPTSGGALLEQYF. The CDR3 DNA reads TGTGCCAGCAGCCCCACTAGCGGGGGGGCTTTACTCGAGCAGTACTTC.

The CDR3 is CASSSVNQPQHF. DNA of the CDR3: TGTGCCAGCAGCTCCGTCAATCAGCCCCAGCATTTT. The chain links TRBV7-9 to TRBJ1-5, with D hard to call. Germline lookup yields CDR1 SEHNR and CDR2 FQNEAQ (reference sequence). The CDR3 covers 12 residues. Trimming stripped 4 bases from V and 3 bases from J, with 4 bases between.

V gene TRBV18 combines with J gene TRBJ1-6, with D unresolved. Trimming took off 3 bases at V and 1 base at J, with 7 bases between the two ends. The CDR3 sequence is 15 residues long. Germline V gene data show CDR1 as KGHSH and CDR2 as LQKENI. CDR3 DNA sequence: TGTGCCAGCTCACCTCCGCAGTCCTATAATTCACCCCTCCACTTT. Translation gives CASSPPQSYNSPLHF.

The rearrangement joins TRBV7-3 to TRBJ2-1, with 10 bases that match TRBD2. The CDR3 covers 14 residues. V gave up 3 bases and J gave up 7 bases; unmatched junction bases: 3. Germline-derived CDR1 and CDR2 are SGHTA and FQGTGA. This CDR3 reads CASSFSGGRNEQFF. The CDR3 coding sequence is TGTGCCAGCAGCTTTAGCGGGGGGAGGAATGAGCAGTTCTTC.

This chain uses TRBV19 with TRBJ2-1, with 9 bases lining up with TRBD1. CDR1 LNHDA and CDR2 SQIVND come from the germline V gene (reference sequence). The CDR3 runs to 14 residues. J was trimmed by 5 bases and V by 6 bases; bases with no gene match: 5. CDR3 loop: CASRRDREDNEQFF. Written as DNA, the CDR3 is TGTGCCAGTAGAAGGGACAGGGAGGACAATGAGCAGTTCTTC.

This chain connects TRBV5-6 to TRBJ2-5, with TRBD2 identical over 8 bases. V gave up 2 bases and J gave up 4 bases; unmatched junction bases: 4. This CDR3 is 14 amino acids long. Looked up from germline, CDR1 is SGHDT and CDR2 is YYEEEE. The CDR3 DNA is TGTGCCAGCAGCTTCTCGGGGGGGCGAGAGACCCAGTACTTC. Translation gives CASSFSGGRETQYF.

The chain joins TRBV11-2 to TRBJ2-7; the D gene is possibly TRBD1 (5 bases). The germline V and J ends were trimmed by 8 bases and 6 bases, with 20 bases remaining between them. Per germline, CDR1 SGHAT and CDR2 FQNNGV. The CDR3 runs to 14 residues. The CDR3 DNA reads as TGTGCCAGCCCCCAGGGCAGCCAGTGGTGCGAGCAGTACTTC. Translation gives CASPQGSQWCEQYF.

The chain couples TRBV5-4 to TRBJ2-4, with TRBD2 identical over 10 bases. Germline V gene lookup returns CDR1 SGHNT and CDR2 YYREEE (reference sequence). V lost 2 bases to trimming and J lost 7 bases; unmatched junction nucleotides: 6. The length of the CDR3 is 15 residues. The CDR3 DNA reads as TGTGCCAGCAGCTTAGCGGGGGGGTCCGGTAACATTCAGTACTTC. Its protein product is CASSLAGGSGNIQYF. Full variable domain (missing parts from reference TRBV5-4 and TRBJ2-4): ETGVTQSPTHLIKTRGQQVTLRCSSQSGHNTVSWYQQALGQGPQFIFQYYREEENGRGNFPPRFSGLQFPNYSSELNVNALELDDSALYLCASSLAGGSGNIQYFGAGTRLSVL.